Listed here are 17 T cell receptor beta chains from one sample, sequenced in a study of blood T cells in healthy people across ages. For the second PCR, which ran for 7 to 11 cycles, a sample-barcoded 5' primer and a J-beta primer mix were used. A single record per CDR3 protein comes from TCRdb applying MiXCR to the 5' RACE reads. The sample carries 250,000 to 300,000 distinct CDR3 sequences, 25% to 30% recorded once. The sequencing sample was made of blood. These receptors were collected from a woman in her 70s in good health.

This clonotype has more than one count but fewer than ten. The CDR3 DNA follows: TGTGCCAGCAGAGAGCGGGGGAGCACAGATACGCAGTATTTT. This codes for CASRERGSTDTQYF. The J gene is TRBJ2-3, the V gene TRBV6-5; 8 nucleotides match TRBD2. The germline gives CDR1 MNHEY, CDR2 SVGAGI. The CDR3 sequence is 14 residues long. The junction had 2 bases not matched to a gene; V was cut back by 6 bases and J by 0 bases.

This clonotype occurred once. V and J are TRBV7-2 and TRBJ2-3; TRBD2 agrees at 12 bases. The CDR3 has 17 amino acids. V trimming: 3 bases; J trimming: 5 bases; junction bases outside the gene matches: 9. Germline CDR1 and CDR2: SGHTA and FQGNSA. DNA of the CDR3: TGTGCCAGCAGCTTGGGACTAGCGGGTCTCTCGGGAGATACGCAGTATTTT. Translated: CASSLGLAGLSGDTQYF.

This clonotype was found many times. The V call is TRBV7-9, the J call TRBJ1-4; D is ambiguous. Trimming cost V 4 bases and J 8 bases, with 26 bases left between them. The CDR3 runs to 18 residues. Germline CDR1 and CDR2: SEHNR and FQNEAQ (reference sequence). The DNA for the CDR3 is TGTGCCAGCAGCTCGACCAACCACGGGAGGGTGGCTACGGAAAAACTGTTTTTT. Its translation: CASSSTNHGRVATEKLFF.

The chain has TRBV19 and TRBJ2-7, with D perhaps matching TRBD1 (6 bases). Germline CDR1 is LNHDA and CDR2 is SQIVND (reference sequence). The CDR3 runs 17 residues. Trimming left V 3 bases short and J 7 bases short, with 25 bases between. The DNA of the CDR3 is TGTGCCAGTAGTATCTCACAGGGTTCAAACTCCTACAATGAGCAGTACTTC. Translating it yields CASSISQGSNSYNEQYF.

The V call is TRBV3-1, the J call TRBJ1-6; a weak D match, TRBD1 (6 bases). Looked up from germline, CDR1 is LGHDT and CDR2 is YNNKEL (reference sequence). The V end was cut by 6 bases, the J end by 8 bases, with 17 bases between. This CDR3 is built from 15 residues. CDR3 loop: CASRGAGVRDSPLHF. The CDR3 DNA follows: TGTGCCAGCAGAGGGGCAGGGGTTAGGGATTCACCCCTCCACTTT. Together with reference TRBV3-1 and TRBJ1-6, the CDR3 gives the full variable domain: DTAVSQTPKYLVTQMGNDKSIKCEQNLGHDTMYWYKQDSKKFLKIMFSYNNKELIINETVPNRFSPKSPDKAHLNLHINSLELGDSAVYFCASRGAGVRDSPLHFGNGTRLTVT.

There are a few counts of this clonotype. CDR3 coding DNA: TGTGCCACCAGCACCCAACCCCGGGACGAGAGTGGAGATACGCAGTATTTT. Translation: CATSTQPRDESGDTQYF. The chain recombines TRBV15 with TRBJ2-3, with D perhaps TRBD1 or TRBD2 (5 bases each). The CDR3 has 17 residues. CDR1 is LNHNV, CDR2 YYDKDF, per germline (reference sequence). V lost 4 bases and J 5 bases, leaving 22 bases between the germline ends.

The chain is built from TRBV5-1 and TRBJ1-2; 8 nucleotides align to TRBD1. Germline V gene sequence: CDR1 SGHRS, CDR2 YFSETQ. This CDR3 has 13 residues. Losses at the gene ends were 4 bases for V and 8 bases for J; bases not matched to a gene: 7. The CDR3 nucleotides read TGCGCCAGCAGCCCCGACAGGGGAAGAGGCTACACCTTC. As protein: CASSPDRGRGYTF.

This clonotype occurred a few times. The chain carries TRBV7-8 and TRBJ2-3; perhaps TRBD2 as D (6 bases). This CDR3 is 19 amino acids long. Germline V gives CDR1 SGHVS, CDR2 FQNEAQ. Between the trimmed V and J ends, which lost 2 bases and 0 bases, there was a span of 21 bases. CDR3 DNA sequence: TGTGCCAGCAGCTTACTTAGTCTAGCGCTATCTTCTAGCACAGATACGCAGTATTTT. It specifies CASSLLSLALSSSTDTQYF.

This clonotype was counted only a few times. V is TRBV28 and J is TRBJ2-7; TRBD1 matches 8 bases. Germline trimming cut 1 base from V and 2 bases from J; bases unmatched to any gene: 7. The CDR3 has 16 residues. CDR1 and CDR2 from the germline V gene are MDHEN and SYDVKM. CDR3 DNA sequence: TGTGCCAGCAGTTTATTCGCTCAGGGGGCCCCCTACGAGCAGTACTTC. This gives the protein CASSLFAQGAPYEQYF.

The chain carries TRBV11-2 and TRBJ2-5; TRBD2 matches 14 bases. The end of the DNA aligns better with TRBJ2-1, so the J call may be wrong. The CDR3 covers 16 residues. Germline values: CDR1 SGHAT, CDR2 FQNNGV. The CDR3 nucleotides are TGTGCCAGCAGCACGGGACTAGCGGGAGTTGGCAATGAGCAGTTCTTC. This gives the protein CASSTGLAGVGNEQFF.

V is TRBV20-1 and J is TRBJ2-5, with D unresolved. Germline CDR1 DFQATT, CDR2 SNEGSKA (reference sequence). The V and J ends lost 0 bases and 5 bases respectively, with 10 bases between them. The CDR3 is 13 residues long. Here the CDR3 reads CSAREGMVETQYF. For the CDR3, the DNA is TGCAGTGCTAGAGAAGGAATGGTGGAGACCCAGTACTTC.

This clonotype showed up just once. The rearrangement uses TRBV9 and TRBJ2-6, with 8 positions matching TRBD1. The CDR3 contains 15 residues. Losses at the gene ends were 1 base for V and 9 bases for J; bases not matched to a gene: 6. Germline-derived CDR1 and CDR2 are SGDLS and YYNGEE. The CDR3 protein is CASSVSGDRINVLTF. The CDR3 DNA is TGTGCCAGCAGCGTATCGGGGGACAGGATCAACGTCCTGACTTTC.

The genes are TRBV20-1 and TRBJ1-1; D is perhaps TRBD1 (6 bases). Between the trimmed V and J ends, which lost 3 bases and 2 bases, there was a span of 13 bases. The CDR3 covers 14 residues. Germline-derived CDR1 and CDR2 are DFQATT and SNEGSKA (reference sequence). CDR3 region: CSARLGGGNTEAFF. The CDR3 nucleotides read TGCAGTGCTAGGCTAGGGGGTGGTAACACTGAAGCTTTCTTT.

The J gene is TRBJ1-1, the V gene TRBV28, with 10 bases aligning to TRBD1. This CDR3 comprises 15 residues. Trimming removed 6 bases from V and 11 bases from J; junction bases left unmatched: 15. Germline values: CDR1 MDHEN, CDR2 SYDVKM. The CDR3 bases are TGTGCCAGCAGACCTTACCCAGACCGGGACAGGGGTGCTTTCTTT. It encodes CASRPYPDRDRGAFF.

This clonotype appeared a few times. The rearrangement uses TRBV6-2 or TRBV6-3 and TRBJ1-5; D is undetermined. Germline V CDR1 and CDR2: MNHEY, SVGEGT. CDR3 length: 13 residues. V was trimmed by 0 bases and J by 4 bases, leaving 4 bases between them. In DNA form, the CDR3 reads TGTGCCAGCAGTTACTCCCAGAATCAGCCCCAGCATTTT. It specifies CASSYSQNQPQHF.

This clonotype occurred a few times. The V gene is TRBV6-5, the J gene TRBJ2-7; D may be TRBD2 (5 bases). Germline V gene sequence: CDR1 MNHEY, CDR2 SVGAGI. The CDR3 covers 15 residues. V was shortened by 2 bases and J by 3 bases, with 14 bases between the two germline ends. DNA for the CDR3: TGTGCCAGCAGTTACGGGCTAGCACTGTACTACGAGCAGTACTTC. Translation: CASSYGLALYYEQYF.

This clonotype has a handful of counts. The chain uses TRBV7-9 and TRBJ1-2, with 7 nucleotides matching TRBD1. Germline V CDR1 and CDR2: SEHNR, FQNEAQ (reference sequence). Trimming at V came to 0 bases and at J to 4 bases, leaving 8 bases not matched to a gene. This CDR3 spans 16 amino acids. The CDR3 nucleotides are TGTGCCAGCAGCTTAGCGGGCGGACAGGCTGTCTATGGCTACACCTTC. This sequence encodes CASSLAGGQAVYGYTF.